These T cell receptor beta chains were read from a single sample in a study of regulatory T cells in long-lasting Graves disease. TCRdb reprocessed the multiplex PCR reads via MiXCR and lists one record per CDR3 protein. The top ten clones hold about 32% of a sample with a few hundred thousand distinct CDR3 sequences, approximately 15% of them seen once. This same sample was also taken into another study, of T cells in Graves' hyperthyroidism and ophthalmopathy.

The sequencing used peripheral blood mononuclear cells (PBMCs), collected at new diagnosis, from a patient treated with antithyroid drugs. These receptors originate from a man aged 40-55 years with Graves disease. CDR3s include the opening cysteine and the closing phenylalanine or tryptophan. Fields, in order: V gene, J gene, clone size, CDR3 length, D gene, CDR3 DNA, CDR3 protein. A D gene is named only where the DNA matches it firmly. Rows may omit the clone size; those that give it use once, few, many or a size class.

v_call: TRBV28
j_call: TRBJ1-6
clone_size: many
cdr3_length: 13
d_call: NA
cdr3_nt: TGTGCCAGCATTAGGACGTACGGTTCACCCCTCCACTTT
cdr3_aa: CASIRTYGSPLHF

v_call: TRBV29-1
j_call: TRBJ2-2
clone_size: few
cdr3_length: 15
d_call: TRBD2
cdr3_nt: TGCAGCGCCCGAGCTAGCGGGGGGGCGGCCGGGGAGCTGTTTTTT
cdr3_aa: CSARASGGAAGELFF

v_call: TRBV5-1
j_call: TRBJ2-1
clone_size: NA
cdr3_length: 15
d_call: TRBD1
cdr3_nt: TGCGCCAGCAGCGCGACAGGGGGGTCCTACAATGAGCAGTTCTTC
cdr3_aa: CASSATGGSYNEQFF

v_call: TRBV5-1
j_call: TRBJ2-3
clone_size: many
cdr3_length: 15
d_call: NA
cdr3_nt: TGCGCCAGCAGTCGAGGGGGGGCTGGCACAGATACGCAGTATTTT
cdr3_aa: CASSRGGAGTDTQYF

v_call: TRBV28
j_call: TRBJ2-1
clone_size: NA
cdr3_length: 16
d_call: TRBD2
cdr3_nt: TGTGCCAGCAGTTTAGCTAGCGGGATGACCTACAATGAGCAGTTCTTC
cdr3_aa: CASSLASGMTYNEQFF

v_call: TRBV7-2
j_call: TRBJ2-2
clone_size: few
cdr3_length: 17
d_call: NA
cdr3_nt: TGTGCCAGCAGCTTACGCTCAGGGGAACGGAACACCGGGGAGCTGTTTTTT
cdr3_aa: CASSLRSGERNTGELFF

v_call: TRBV2
j_call: TRBJ2-7
clone_size: many
cdr3_length: 13
d_call: NA
cdr3_nt: TGTGCCAGCAGTGAAGCGTCAGTCTACGAGCAGTACTTC
cdr3_aa: CASSEASVYEQYF

v_call: TRBV18
j_call: TRBJ1-1
clone_size: many
cdr3_length: 13
d_call: TRBD1
cdr3_nt: TGTGCCAGCTCACAATCGGACAGGGCGGAAGCTTTCTTT
cdr3_aa: CASSQSDRAEAFF

v_call: TRBV10-3
j_call: TRBJ2-5
clone_size: few
cdr3_length: 13
d_call: NA
cdr3_nt: TGTGCCATCAGTGACCCAGTCGGGGAGACCCAGTACTTC
cdr3_aa: CAISDPVGETQYF

v_call: TRBV20-1
j_call: TRBJ2-7
clone_size: many
cdr3_length: 13
d_call: NA
cdr3_nt: TGCAGTGCTTGGGTCCCTAGCTCCTACGAGCAGTACTTC
cdr3_aa: CSAWVPSSYEQYF

v_call: TRBV20-1
j_call: TRBJ2-3
clone_size: many
cdr3_length: 15
d_call: TRBD2
cdr3_nt: TGCAGTGCTAGACGACTAGCGGGGGGCGCAGATACGCAGTATTTT
cdr3_aa: CSARRLAGGADTQYF

v_call: TRBV4-1
j_call: TRBJ1-6
clone_size: NA
cdr3_length: 16
d_call: NA
cdr3_nt: TGCGCCAGCAGCCAAGATCCTCGACGTGGAAATTCACCCCTCCACTTT
cdr3_aa: CASSQDPRRGNSPLHF

v_call: TRBV10-3
j_call: TRBJ2-1
clone_size: many
cdr3_length: 18
d_call: TRBD2
cdr3_nt: TGTGCCATCAGCGCAAGAACTAGCGGGGGCCTCTCCTACAATGAGCAGTTCTTC
cdr3_aa: CAISARTSGGLSYNEQFF

v_call: TRBV20-1
j_call: TRBJ2-3
clone_size: NA
cdr3_length: 14
d_call: NA
cdr3_nt: TGCAGTGCTAGTTGTCCCGGCAGAACAGATACGCAGTATTTT
cdr3_aa: CSASCPGRTDTQYF

v_call: TRBV3-2
j_call: TRBJ2-2
clone_size: NA
cdr3_length: 18
d_call: NA
cdr3_nt: TGTGCCAGCAGCCAAGACGGTGGCGGGACAGGGGTATCCGGGGAGCTGTTTTTT
cdr3_aa: CASSQDGGGTGVSGELFF

v_call: TRBV28
j_call: TRBJ1-1
clone_size: many
cdr3_length: 14
d_call: NA
cdr3_nt: TGTGCCAGCAGTCCCCAGAGCGCAGGGCATGGAGCTTTCTTT
cdr3_aa: CASSPQSAGHGAFF

v_call: TRBV28
j_call: TRBJ2-7
clone_size: NA
cdr3_length: 15
d_call: TRBD1
cdr3_nt: TGTGCCGGCAGTCCCCCCGGGACAGGGATTTACGAGCAGTACTTC
cdr3_aa: CAGSPPGTGIYEQYF

v_call: TRBV24-1
j_call: TRBJ2-1
clone_size: few
cdr3_length: 16
d_call: TRBD1
cdr3_nt: TGTGCCACCAGTGAAGCCGGGACAGGCCTAGAAAATGAGCAGTTCTTC
cdr3_aa: CATSEAGTGLENEQFF

v_call: TRBV28
j_call: TRBJ2-7
clone_size: NA
cdr3_length: 15
d_call: TRBD2
cdr3_nt: TGTGCCAGCAGTTCCTCCGGGACTAGCTCCTACGAGCAGTACTTC
cdr3_aa: CASSSSGTSSYEQYF

v_call: TRBV6-1
j_call: TRBJ2-7
clone_size: many
cdr3_length: 13
d_call: NA
cdr3_nt: TGTGCCAGCACAAGGCAGGGAGACGACGAGCAGTACTTC
cdr3_aa: CASTRQGDDEQYF

v_call: TRBV12-3/TRBV12-4
j_call: TRBJ2-5
clone_size: many
cdr3_length: 13
d_call: TRBD1
cdr3_nt: TGTGCCAGCAACCGACAGGGGGGGGAGACCCAGTACTTC
cdr3_aa: CASNRQGGETQYF

v_call: TRBV6-2/TRBV6-3
j_call: TRBJ2-7
clone_size: many
cdr3_length: 14
d_call: TRBD2
cdr3_nt: TGTGCCAGCAGTTACTCGACTAGCGCCTACGAGCAGTACTTC
cdr3_aa: CASSYSTSAYEQYF

v_call: TRBV29-1
j_call: TRBJ2-1
clone_size: NA
cdr3_length: 12
d_call: NA
cdr3_nt: TGCAGCGTCGGCGCCTCCTACAATGAGCAGTTCTTC
cdr3_aa: CSVGASYNEQFF

v_call: TRBV2
j_call: TRBJ2-1
clone_size: many
cdr3_length: 15
d_call: TRBD1
cdr3_nt: TGTGCCAGCAGCCTACAGGGGAGTAGGTACAATGAGCAGTTCTTC
cdr3_aa: CASSLQGSRYNEQFF

v_call: TRBV6-1
j_call: TRBJ1-2
clone_size: NA
cdr3_length: 17
d_call: NA
cdr3_nt: TGTGCCAGCAGTTACCCGGACGGGGGAAGGACTAACTATGGCTACACCTTC
cdr3_aa: CASSYPDGGRTNYGYTF

v_call: TRBV27
j_call: TRBJ2-3
clone_size: many
cdr3_length: 16
d_call: TRBD2
cdr3_nt: TGTGCCAGCAGTTTATATCCAGCGGGGGCGGTCGGTACGCAGTATTTT
cdr3_aa: CASSLYPAGAVGTQYF

v_call: TRBV5-1
j_call: TRBJ1-4
clone_size: many
cdr3_length: 14
d_call: NA
cdr3_nt: TGCGCCAGCAGCTTGGATCGACTCTCTGAAAAACTGTTTTTT
cdr3_aa: CASSLDRLSEKLFF

v_call: TRBV19
j_call: TRBJ2-1
clone_size: NA
cdr3_length: 14
d_call: TRBD1
cdr3_nt: TGTGCCAGCCAGGGACAGGGGTTTTACAATGAGCAGTTCTTC
cdr3_aa: CASQGQGFYNEQFF

v_call: TRBV12-3/TRBV12-4
j_call: TRBJ1-2
clone_size: many
cdr3_length: 13
d_call: TRBD1
cdr3_nt: TGTGCCAGCAGTTTGAGGACAGGGAGCGGCTACACCTTC
cdr3_aa: CASSLRTGSGYTF

v_call: TRBV20-1
j_call: TRBJ2-1
clone_size: NA
cdr3_length: 13
d_call: NA
cdr3_nt: TGCAGTGCTAGAGCTTACGCATACAATGAGCAGTTCTTC
cdr3_aa: CSARAYAYNEQFF

v_call: TRBV5-1
j_call: TRBJ2-7
clone_size: few
cdr3_length: 14
d_call: TRBD2
cdr3_nt: TGCGCCAGCAGGGGGGGGACTAGCGCCCACGAGCAGTACTTC
cdr3_aa: CASRGGTSAHEQYF